This T cell receptor beta chain is from a study of blood T cell repertoires in COVID-19. In the study overall: The United States, Italy and Spain provided the acute and convalescent COVID-19 samples. From T cells, B-cell-depleted T cells, or PBMCs came the material, which was cDNA or gDNA.

The authors' processing: Reference gene primers were amplified, and this amplification served to estimate nucleated cell counts. Assay: immunoSEQ multiplex PCR; the TCRdb copy retains only in-frame clones and omits some. V and J calls and clone size come straight from that table; D and trimming were deduced from the DNA. The repertoire holds about 75,000 clones, with 88% as singletons. Sequences were obtained from peripheral blood. This TCR was recovered from a human donor in a cohort sampled during active COVID-19.

Written as DNA, the CDR3 is TGTGCCAGCAGTTACTTCGCGGGAGATACCGGGGAGCTGTTTTTT. It codes for CASSYFAGDTGELFF. V gene TRBV6-5 combines with J gene TRBJ2-2; 7 nucleotides match TRBD2. With V trimmed by 1 base and J by 5 bases, 4 bases remained unmatched. This CDR3 comprises 15 residues. The V gene's germline CDR1 is MNHEY and CDR2 SVGAGI.